Sequencing of this T cell receptor (beta chain) was carried out in a study of blood T cells in healthy people across ages. In the case of this clonotype: Its antigen is unidentified.

A second about 7 to 11 cycle PCR used barcoded and J-beta primers. TCRdb re-derived calls from the 5' RACE reads in MiXCR, one entry per CDR3 protein. The table shows about 970,000 distinct CDR3 sequences, with just over 50% occurring only once. The ends lost 2 bases at V and 7 bases at J; junction bases unmatched: 7. This CDR3 comprises 14 residues. Germline V gene lookup returns CDR1 SQVTM and CDR2 ANQGSEA. Overall study findings and caveats: Compared with aged donors, long-lived donors showed fewer expanded clones, suggesting selection.

The clonotype comes from a woman in her fifties or sixties in good health. V and J are TRBV29-1 and TRBJ2-1; 8 nucleotides match TRBD2. Sequenced input: blood. The CDR3 DNA reads as TGCAGCGTTGAATCCAGCGGGGGATCGAATGAGCAGTTCTTC. It encodes CSVESSGGSNEQFF.